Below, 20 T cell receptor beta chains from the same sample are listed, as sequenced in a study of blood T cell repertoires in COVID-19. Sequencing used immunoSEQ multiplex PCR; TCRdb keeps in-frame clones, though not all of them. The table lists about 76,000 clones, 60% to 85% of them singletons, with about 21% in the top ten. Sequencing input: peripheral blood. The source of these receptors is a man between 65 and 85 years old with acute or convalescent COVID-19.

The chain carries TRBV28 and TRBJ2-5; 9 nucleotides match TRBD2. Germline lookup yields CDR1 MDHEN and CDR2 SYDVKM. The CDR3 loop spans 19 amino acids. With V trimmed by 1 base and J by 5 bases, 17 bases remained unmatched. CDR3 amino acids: CASSLFALGSGRMTETQYF. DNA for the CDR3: TGTGCCAGCAGTTTATTCGCGCTTGGTAGCGGGAGAATGACGGAGACCCAGTACTTC.

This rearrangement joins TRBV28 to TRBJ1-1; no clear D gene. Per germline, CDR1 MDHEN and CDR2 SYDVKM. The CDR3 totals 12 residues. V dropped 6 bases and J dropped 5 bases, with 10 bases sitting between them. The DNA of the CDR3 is TGTGCCAGCAGACCCGGGGAAACTGAAGCTTTCTTT. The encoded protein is CASRPGETEAFF.

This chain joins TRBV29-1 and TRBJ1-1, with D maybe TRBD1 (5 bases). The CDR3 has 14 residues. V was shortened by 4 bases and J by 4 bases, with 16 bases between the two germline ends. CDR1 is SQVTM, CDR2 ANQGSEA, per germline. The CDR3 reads CSVGGGFLGTEAFF. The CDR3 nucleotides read TGCAGCGTTGGGGGGGGATTCCTGGGCACTGAAGCTTTCTTT. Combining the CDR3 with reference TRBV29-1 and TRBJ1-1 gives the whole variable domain SAVISQKPSRDICQRGTSLTIQCQVDSQVTMMFWYRQQPGQSLTLIATANQGSEATYESGFVIDKFPISRPNLTFSTLTVSNMSPEDSSIYLCSVGGGFLGTEAFFGQGTRLTVV.

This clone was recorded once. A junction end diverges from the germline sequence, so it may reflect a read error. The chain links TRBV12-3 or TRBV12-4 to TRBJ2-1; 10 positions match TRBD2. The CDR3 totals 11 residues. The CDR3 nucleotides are TGTGCCAGCAGTCTAGCGGGAGTGGTGTTCTTC. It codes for CASSLAGVVFF.

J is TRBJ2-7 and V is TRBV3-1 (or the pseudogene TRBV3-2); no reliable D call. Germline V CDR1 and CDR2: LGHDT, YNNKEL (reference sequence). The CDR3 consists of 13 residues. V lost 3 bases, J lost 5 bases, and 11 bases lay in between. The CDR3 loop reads CASSHYGIDEQYF. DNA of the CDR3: TGTGCCAGCAGCCACTACGGTATTGACGAGCAGTACTTC.

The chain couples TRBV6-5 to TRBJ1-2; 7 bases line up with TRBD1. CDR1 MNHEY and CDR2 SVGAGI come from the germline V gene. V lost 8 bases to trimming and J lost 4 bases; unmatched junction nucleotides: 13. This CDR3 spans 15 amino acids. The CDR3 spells CASGSGTAQGYGYTF. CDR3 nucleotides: TGTGCCAGCGGTTCCGGGACAGCGCAGGGCTATGGCTACACCTTC.

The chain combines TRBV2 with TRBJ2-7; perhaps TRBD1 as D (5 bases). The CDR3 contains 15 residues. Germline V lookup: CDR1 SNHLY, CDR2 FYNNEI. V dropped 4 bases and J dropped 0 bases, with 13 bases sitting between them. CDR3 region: CASSGPAQGSYEQYF. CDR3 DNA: TGTGCCAGCAGTGGTCCCGCGCAGGGCTCCTACGAGCAGTACTTC.

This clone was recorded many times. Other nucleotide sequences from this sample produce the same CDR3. In nucleotides, the CDR3 is TGTGCCACCGATTCGACAGGACACTCTGGGGCCAACGTCCTGACTTTC. Translation: CATDSTGHSGANVLTF. The rearrangement uses TRBV19 and TRBJ2-6; TRBD1 is a possible D gene (6 bases). Germline CDR1 is LNHDA and CDR2 is SQIVND (reference sequence). V lost 10 bases and J lost 0, with 16 bases in between. The CDR3 contains 16 residues.

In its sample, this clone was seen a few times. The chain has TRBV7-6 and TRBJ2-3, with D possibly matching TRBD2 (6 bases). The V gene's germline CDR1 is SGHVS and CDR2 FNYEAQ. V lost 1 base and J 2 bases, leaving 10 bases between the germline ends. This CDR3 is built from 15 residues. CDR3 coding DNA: TGTGCCAGCAGCTTAGGGGGGACTGTCACAGATACGCAGTATTTT. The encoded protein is CASSLGGTVTDTQYF.

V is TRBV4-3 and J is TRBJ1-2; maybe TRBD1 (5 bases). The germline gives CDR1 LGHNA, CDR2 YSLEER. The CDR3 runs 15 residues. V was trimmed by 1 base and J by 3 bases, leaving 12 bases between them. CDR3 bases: TGCGCCAGCAGCCAAGGAGTAGGGGCAGACTATGGCTACACCTTC. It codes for CASSQGVGADYGYTF.

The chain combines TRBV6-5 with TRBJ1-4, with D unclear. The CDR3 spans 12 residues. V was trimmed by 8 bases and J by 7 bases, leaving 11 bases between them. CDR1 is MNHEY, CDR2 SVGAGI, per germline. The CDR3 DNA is TGTGCCAGCGTTGGGAGATTTGAAAAACTGTTTTTT. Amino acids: CASVGRFEKLFF.

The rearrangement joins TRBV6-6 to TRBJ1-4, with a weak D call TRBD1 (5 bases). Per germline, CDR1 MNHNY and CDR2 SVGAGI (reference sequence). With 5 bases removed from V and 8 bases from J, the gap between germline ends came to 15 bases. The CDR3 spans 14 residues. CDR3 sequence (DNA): TGTGCCAGCAGTAGGGACCGGCGGGGGGAAAAACTGTTTTTT. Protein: CASSRDRRGEKLFF.

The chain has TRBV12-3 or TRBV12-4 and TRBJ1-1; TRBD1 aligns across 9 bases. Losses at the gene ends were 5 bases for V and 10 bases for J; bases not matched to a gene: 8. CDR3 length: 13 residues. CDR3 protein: CASSTGTGIAAFF. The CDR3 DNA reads TGTGCCAGCAGTACCGGGACAGGGATCGCAGCTTTCTTT.

The DNA for the CDR3 is TGTGCCACCAGTGATTTCGGGGTAGAGACCCAGTACTTC. Translation gives CATSDFGVETQYF. This rearrangement joins TRBV24-1 to TRBJ2-5; D perhaps matches TRBD2 (5 bases). V was cut by 1 base and J by 4 bases, with 6 bases left in between. Germline-derived CDR1 and CDR2 are KGHDR and SFDVKD. The CDR3 is 13 residues long.

The CDR3, as DNA: TGCAGCGTTGAGGAACAGGCCGACACTGAAGCTTTCTTT. Translation: CSVEEQADTEAFF. The chain recombines TRBV29-1 with TRBJ1-1, with D possibly matching TRBD1 (5 bases). V was shortened by 3 bases and J by 3 bases, with 11 bases between the two germline ends. Germline V lookup: CDR1 SQVTM, CDR2 ANQGSEA. The length of the CDR3 is 13 residues. The full variable domain, with the rest looked up from reference TRBV29-1 and TRBJ1-1, is SAVISQKPSRDICQRGTSLTIQCQVDSQVTMMFWYRQQPGQSLTLIATANQGSEATYESGFVIDKFPISRPNLTFSTLTVSNMSPEDSSIYLCSVEEQADTEAFFGQGTRLTVV.

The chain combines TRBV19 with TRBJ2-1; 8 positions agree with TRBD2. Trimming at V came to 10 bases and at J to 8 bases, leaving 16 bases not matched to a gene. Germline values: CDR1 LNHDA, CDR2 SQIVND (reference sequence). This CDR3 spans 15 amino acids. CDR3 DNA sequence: TGTGCCACTCAGAGTGGCGGGAGGAGAGGGGATGAGCAGTTCTTC. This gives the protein CATQSGGRRGDEQFF.

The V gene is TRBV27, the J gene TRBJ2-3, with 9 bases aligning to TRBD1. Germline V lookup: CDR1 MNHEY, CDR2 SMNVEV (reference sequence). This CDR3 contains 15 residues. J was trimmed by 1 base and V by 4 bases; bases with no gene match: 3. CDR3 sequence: CASSSQGAGTDTQYF. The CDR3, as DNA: TGTGCCAGCAGTTCACAGGGGGCTGGCACAGATACGCAGTATTTT.

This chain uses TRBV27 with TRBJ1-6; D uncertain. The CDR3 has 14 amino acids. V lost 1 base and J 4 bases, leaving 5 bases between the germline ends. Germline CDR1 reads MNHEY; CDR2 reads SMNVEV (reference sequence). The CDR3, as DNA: TGTGCCAGCAGTTTATGGCCGTATAATTCACCCCTCCACTTT. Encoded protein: CASSLWPYNSPLHF.

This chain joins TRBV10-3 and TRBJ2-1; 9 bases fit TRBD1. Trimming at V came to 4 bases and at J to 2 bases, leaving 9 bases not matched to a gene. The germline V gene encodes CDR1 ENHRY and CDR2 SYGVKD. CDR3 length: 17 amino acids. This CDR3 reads CAISAGMTGGTYNEQFF. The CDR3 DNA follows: TGTGCCATCAGTGCGGGGATGACAGGGGGAACCTACAATGAGCAGTTCTTC.

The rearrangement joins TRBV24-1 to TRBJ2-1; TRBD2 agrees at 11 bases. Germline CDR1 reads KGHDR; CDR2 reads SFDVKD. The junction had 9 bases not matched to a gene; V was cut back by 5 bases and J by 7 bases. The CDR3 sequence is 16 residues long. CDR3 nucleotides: TGTGCCACCAGTGTCGCGCCGACTAGCGGGACGAATGAGCAGTTCTTC. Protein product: CATSVAPTSGTNEQFF.